The 10 T cell receptor beta chains in this list originate from one sample, sequenced in a study of neoadjuvant nivolumab and ipilimumab in lung cancer. Data came from immunoSEQ multiplex PCR; TCRdb stores just in-frame clones and leaves some out. The sample includes over 25,000 clones, 76% of them seen just once. The sequencing here drew on tumor tissue, taken after neoadjuvant nivolumab, alone or with ipilimumab, at or shortly before surgery. All receptors derive from an adult with non-small cell lung cancer.

This chain joins TRBV11-2 and TRBJ2-7, with 7 nucleotides matching TRBD2. J lost 2 bases, V lost 0 bases, and 7 bases had no gene match. Germline V gives CDR1 SGHAT, CDR2 FQNNGV. CDR3 length equals 16 residues. The CDR3 is CASSLEGAGPPYEQYF. In DNA, the CDR3 is TGTGCCAGCAGCTTAGAGGGAGCGGGGCCTCCCTACGAGCAGTACTTC.

The chain joins TRBV5-1 to TRBJ1-1; 7 nucleotides agree with TRBD1. The CDR3 extends over 15 amino acids. The germline V gene encodes CDR1 SGHRS and CDR2 YFSETQ. Trimming at V came to 1 base and at J to 5 bases, leaving 8 bases not matched to a gene. CDR3 bases: TGCGCCAGCAGCTTGTCCCGGGCCAGGGGGACTGAAGCTTTCTTT. Residues: CASSLSRARGTEAFF.

The chain uses TRBV20-1 and TRBJ2-5; D call uncertain. CDR3 size: 11 residues. Trimming removed 6 bases from V and 5 bases from J, with 10 bases in between. Germline V CDR1 and CDR2: DFQATT, SNEGSKA (reference sequence). In nucleotides, the CDR3 is TGCAGTGCCCAAAGGGTGGAGACCCAGTACTTC. Amino acids: CSAQRVETQYF.

The genes are TRBV25-1 and TRBJ2-2; 14 bases map to TRBD2. Germline V lookup: CDR1 MGHDK, CDR2 SYGVNS. With 5 bases clipped from V and 6 bases from J, the junction kept 5 bases outside the gene matches. This CDR3 region has 16 residues. The DNA of the CDR3 is TGTGCCAGCAGTAACGGGACTAGCGGGGGCGCCGGGGAGCTGTTTTTT. Residues: CASSNGTSGGAGELFF.

This clone was detected a few times. The chain employs TRBV11-1 and TRBJ1-6; D not resolved. Trimming shortened V by 2 bases and J by 7 bases, and 6 bases separated the two germline ends. This CDR3 spans 13 amino acids. Germline CDR1 reads SGHAT; CDR2 reads FQDESV (reference sequence). In nucleotides, the CDR3 is TGTGCCAGCAGCTTATCACACAATTCACCCCTCCACTTT. Residues: CASSLSHNSPLHF. The full variable domain, its missing parts supplied by reference TRBV11-1 and TRBJ1-6, is EAEVAQSPRYKITEKSQAVAFWCDPISGHATLYWYRQILGQGPELLVQFQDESVVDDSQLPKDRFSAERLKGVDSTLKIQPAELGDSAMYLCASSLSHNSPLHFGNGTRLTVT.

This chain connects TRBV6-1 to TRBJ1-2, with D hard to call. This CDR3 is built from 12 residues. Germline lookup yields CDR1 MNHNS and CDR2 SASEGT. The V end was cut by 0 bases, the J end by 7 bases, with 6 bases between. The CDR3 loop is CASSEAQSGYTF. CDR3 DNA sequence: TGTGCCAGCAGTGAAGCGCAATCTGGCTACACCTTC.

The chain has TRBV4-1 and TRBJ1-4, with D perhaps matching TRBD1 (6 bases). CDR3 length equals 14 residues. Germline-derived CDR1 and CDR2 are MGHRA and YSYEKL. V lost 6 bases to trimming and J lost 3 bases, with 11 bases between them. The CDR3 coding sequence is TGCGCCAGCAGTCCACAGGGCCCTAATGAAAAACTGTTTTTT. Its protein product is CASSPQGPNEKLFF.

This chain uses TRBV7-9 with TRBJ1-4, with 7 bases matching TRBD1. This CDR3 spans 15 amino acids. V lost 5 bases to trimming and J lost 6 bases; unmatched junction nucleotides: 9. Per the germline V gene, CDR1 is SEHNR and CDR2 is FQNEAQ (reference sequence). The CDR3 region has the DNA TGTGCCAGCAGCCAAAGGACAGGTTATGATGAAAAACTGTTTTTT. Translated, it gives CASSQRTGYDEKLFF.

The chain couples TRBV6-6 to TRBJ2-7; 7 bases match TRBD2. Germline CDR1 reads MNHNY; CDR2 reads SVGAGI (reference sequence). After removal of 2 bases from V and 0 bases from J, the junction contained 4 bases not matched to a gene. This CDR3 has 15 residues. Written as DNA, the CDR3 is TGTGCCAGCAGTTACGCGGCTAGCGGCTCCTACGAGCAGTACTTC. Amino acid sequence: CASSYAASGSYEQYF.

The chain links TRBV5-5 to TRBJ2-5; 11 bases map to TRBD2. Germline lookup yields CDR1 SGHKS and CDR2 YYEKEE (reference sequence). The CDR3 length is 14 residues. V gave up 7 bases and J gave up 3 bases; unmatched junction bases: 5. The CDR3: CASASGGREETQYF. In DNA form, the CDR3 reads TGTGCCAGCGCTAGCGGGGGGCGGGAAGAGACCCAGTACTTC.